These 17 T cell receptor beta chains were sequenced from one sample in a study of blood T cells in healthy people across ages. Primed by a sample-barcoded 5' primer and a J-beta primer mix, a second PCR proceeded for roughly 6 to 12 cycles. Each CDR3 protein gets one entry after TCRdb re-called the 5' RACE reads with MiXCR. The table has 720,000 or so distinct CDR3 sequences, roughly 43% seen once. Sequenced material: blood. The receptors stem from a man older than 75 in good health.

This clonotype was observed many times. The chain uses TRBV13 and TRBJ2-5, with a weak D call TRBD2 (7 bases). The CDR3 length is 15 residues. Per germline, CDR1 PRHDT and CDR2 FYEKMQ (reference sequence). Trimming shortened V by 1 base and J by 4 bases, and 13 bases separated the two germline ends. The CDR3 is CASSLVTGGRETQYF. The CDR3 DNA sequence: TGTGCCAGCAGCTTAGTGACAGGCGGGAGAGAGACCCAGTACTTC.

This clonotype was observed many times. This chain links TRBV6-2 or TRBV6-3 with TRBJ2-7, with 12 bases lining up with TRBD2. This CDR3 contains 16 residues. V was clipped by 4 bases and J by 7 bases; unmatched bases: 11. The V gene's germline CDR1 is MNHEY and CDR2 SVGEGT. The chain's CDR3 is CASSSVVTSGSIEQYF. The CDR3, as DNA: TGTGCCAGCAGTTCCGTGGTGACTAGCGGGAGTATTGAGCAGTACTTC.

This clonotype was seen only once. One base away lies a much larger clone, so this may be a sequencing read error. This sequence joins TRBV20-1 and TRBJ2-3, with D uncertain. CDR1 and CDR2 from the germline V gene are DFQATT and SNEGSKA (reference sequence). This CDR3 has 15 amino acids. Trimming removed 2 bases at V and 4 bases at J, with 16 bases between. CDR3 loop: CSARKASPYADTQYF. The CDR3 region has the DNA TGCAGTGCTAGAAAGGCCAGTCCTTACGCAGATACGCAGTATTTT.

The chain links TRBV7-2 to TRBJ2-4; D may be TRBD1 (6 bases). The J call may be mistaken, given a closer DNA end match to TRBJ2-7. The length of the CDR3 is 14 residues. Per germline, CDR1 SGHTA and CDR2 FQGNSA. This CDR3 reads CASSPDRPGHEQYF. Written as DNA, the CDR3 is TGTGCCAGCAGCCCGGACAGACCTGGGCACGAGCAGTACTTC.

The genes are TRBV15 and TRBJ2-2; TRBD1 or TRBD2 may be the D gene (7 bases each). This CDR3 region has 14 residues. With 8 bases removed from V and 7 bases from J, the gap between germline ends came to 17 bases. Germline CDR1 reads LNHNV; CDR2 reads YYDKDF (reference sequence). The CDR3 DNA is TGTGCCACCGGCCGGAGCGGGACAGTCGGGGAGCTGTTTTTT. This sequence encodes CATGRSGTVGELFF.

In this sample, this clonotype turned up a few times. This rearrangement joins TRBV29-1 to TRBJ2-3, with D hard to call. The germline CDR1 and CDR2 sequences are SQVTM and ANQGSEA. This CDR3 comprises 14 residues. Trimming took off 1 base at V and 2 bases at J, with 10 bases between the two ends. The CDR3 loop is CSVEGRHITDTQYF. The CDR3 nucleotides read TGCAGCGTTGAAGGCAGGCATATCACAGATACGCAGTATTTT.

The chain combines TRBV5-6 with TRBJ1-2; D is undetermined. V gave up 5 bases and J gave up 9 bases, with 11 bases separating them. This CDR3 region has 11 residues. Per the germline V gene, CDR1 is SGHDT and CDR2 is YYEEEE. Here the CDR3 DNA reads TGTGCCAGCAGTACCAGTGGGAGCTACACCTTC. Its translation: CASSTSGSYTF.

This chain links TRBV27 with TRBJ1-6; 7 bases are shared with TRBD1. In germline, CDR1 is MNHEY, CDR2 SMNVEV (reference sequence). This CDR3 spans 15 amino acids. The J segment lost 8 bases and the V segment lost 7 bases, leaving 11 bases of the junction unmatched. The DNA of the CDR3 is TGTGCCAGCACTACTCCCGGGACAGTATATTCACCCCTCCACTTT. This codes for CASTTPGTVYSPLHF.

The genes are TRBV10-3 and TRBJ2-1; D is uncertain. CDR3 length equals 15 residues. V was shortened by 7 bases and J by 3 bases, with 16 bases between the two germline ends. CDR1 is ENHRY, CDR2 SYGVKD, per germline. This chain's CDR3 is CAITLDTSGYNEQFF. The DNA for the CDR3 is TGTGCCATCACTCTTGACACCTCGGGCTACAATGAGCAGTTCTTC.

This clonotype was counted between two and nine times. Its ends do not fully match the called genes, so a read error is possible. The CDR3 sequence: CARSLGVNRRETQYF. CDR3 bases: TGTGCCAGAAGCTTAGGGGTGAACAGGCGGGAGACCCAGTACTTC. The chain is built from TRBV7-2 and TRBJ2-5, with D maybe TRBD1 (5 bases). The CDR3 loop spans 15 amino acids. CDR1 and CDR2 (germline): SGHTA, FQGNSA.

A word on this clonotype: One junction end disagrees with the germline gene, perhaps due to a read error. The chain employs TRBV20-1 and TRBJ2-3, with D tentatively TRBD1 (5 bases). The germline V gene has CDR1 DFQATT and CDR2 SNEGSKA (reference sequence). There are 13 residues in the CDR3. As DNA, the CDR3 is TGCAGTGCTAGGGAGAGCAGCACAGGTACGCAGTATTTT. This sequence encodes CSARESSTGTQYF.

This clonotype was seen repeatedly, ten times or more. V is TRBV2 and J is TRBJ2-5; a possible D gene is TRBD1 (6 bases). Trimming took off 4 bases at V and 11 bases at J, with 17 bases between the two ends. Germline CDR1 is SNHLY and CDR2 is FYNNEI. The CDR3 is 13 residues long. The CDR3 DNA reads as TGTGCCAGCAGTGGACAGGAGTACAATGAGCAGTACTTC. Protein: CASSGQEYNEQYF.

This clonotype was seen a few times. CDR3 residues: CASSDQGSTDTQYF. The CDR3 DNA reads as TGTGCCAGCAGTGACCAGGGGAGCACAGATACGCAGTATTTT. The rearrangement joins TRBV6-5 to TRBJ2-3; perhaps TRBD1 as D (6 bases). V was pared by 5 bases and J by 0 bases, with 9 bases between. The CDR3 spans 14 residues. CDR1 is MNHEY and CDR2 is SVGAGI in the germline V gene.

The table lists this clonotype with a few counts. V is TRBV28 and J is TRBJ2-2, with 10 positions matching TRBD2. After removal of 7 bases from V and 3 bases from J, the junction contained 8 bases not matched to a gene. The CDR3 is made up of 16 amino acids. The germline CDR1 and CDR2 sequences are MDHEN and SYDVKM. CDR3 residues: CASTPSGGPDTGELFF. The DNA for the CDR3 is TGTGCCAGCACCCCTAGCGGGGGCCCGGACACCGGGGAGCTGTTTTTT.

This clonotype was seen only a few times. The chain combines TRBV4-3 with TRBJ1-4; possibly TRBD1 for D (5 bases). CDR1 is LGHNA, CDR2 YSLEER, per germline. The CDR3 extends over 13 amino acids. V was cut by 4 bases and J by 8 bases, with 11 bases left in between. The CDR3 DNA reads TGCGCCAGCAGCCCCGCGGGGGTGGAAAAACTGTTTTTT. Translated, it gives CASSPAGVEKLFF.

The chain has TRBV6-6 and TRBJ2-3, with a possible D match to TRBD2 (6 bases). V gave up 2 bases and J gave up 2 bases, with 17 bases separating them. This CDR3 region has 17 residues. Per germline, CDR1 MNHNY and CDR2 SVGAGI (reference sequence). The DNA of the CDR3 is TGTGCCAGCAGTTACCCCCTGGAGGGAGCGATCACAGATACGCAGTATTTT. As protein: CASSYPLEGAITDTQYF.

Points on this clonotype: A read error may produce the germline difference seen at one junction end. V gene TRBV9 combines with J gene TRBJ2-3, with TRBD2 matching 7 bases. The CDR3 has 15 amino acids. Germline V gene data show CDR1 as SGDLS and CDR2 as YYNGEE. The CDR3 here is CASSVARAGPDTRYF. The CDR3 DNA follows: TGTGCCAGCAGCGTAGCTCGAGCGGGGCCAGATACGCGGTATTTT.